These 18 T cell receptor beta chains were all obtained from the same sample, sequenced in a study of shared clonotypes between healthy human individuals. Only in-frame clones appear in the TCRdb table, and some are missing; sequencing was by immunoSEQ multiplex PCR. This sample yields roughly 2,000,000 clones, of which less than 95% are seen a single time; roughly 1% belongs to the top ten. Naive CD8 cells were CD45RO-negative, positively selected for CCR7, excluding terminally differentiated effector memory CD45RA+ cells. Sequenced sample: naive CD8+ T cells sorted from blood. These receptors came from a man aged 18-30 years in good health.

V usage is TRBV9 and J usage is TRBJ2-5; 13 positions match TRBD2. The J segment lost 9 bases and the V segment lost 4 bases, leaving 12 bases of the junction unmatched. The CDR3 has 16 amino acids. Germline CDR1 SGDLS, CDR2 YYNGEE. The CDR3: CASSPRLAGGLLAQYF. The CDR3 DNA is TGTGCCAGCAGCCCCAGACTAGCGGGAGGTCTACTTGCCCAGTACTTC.

As for this clone: Other DNA sequences in this specimen translate into the identical CDR3. The V and J genes are TRBV18 and TRBJ2-1, with 7 positions matching TRBD1. The V gene end was trimmed by 3 bases and the J gene end by 1 base; junction bases not matched to a gene: 3. CDR1 and CDR2 from the germline V gene are KGHSH and LQKENI. The CDR3 totals 15 residues. Here the CDR3 reads CASSPGQSSYNEQFF. CDR3 DNA sequence: TGTGCCAGCTCACCGGGACAGTCATCCTACAATGAGCAGTTCTTC.

The rearrangement joins TRBV7-9 to TRBJ2-5, with 7 bases aligning to TRBD2. Germline CDR1 SEHNR, CDR2 FQNEAQ (reference sequence). The junction had 10 bases not matched to a gene; V was cut back by 5 bases and J by 1 base. The CDR3 has 16 amino acids. CDR3 region: CASSPAERGLQETQYF. The CDR3 bases are TGTGCCAGCAGCCCAGCAGAGCGGGGTCTCCAAGAGACCCAGTACTTC.

V usage is TRBV27 and J usage is TRBJ1-1, with 7 bases identical to TRBD1. V dropped 4 bases and J dropped 3; count of bases not matched to a gene: 8. The CDR3 has 15 residues. Germline V gene data show CDR1 as MNHEY and CDR2 as SMNVEV (reference sequence). The CDR3 region has the DNA TGTGCCAGCAGTTGGGGCGGGACAGCCGACACTGAAGCTTTCTTT. Residues: CASSWGGTADTEAFF.

The CDR3, as DNA: TGTGCCAGCAGCCGGCTACAGGGTGACTACTATGGCTACACCTTC. Protein product: CASSRLQGDYYGYTF. The chain joins TRBV4-2 to TRBJ1-2, with a weak D call TRBD1 (6 bases). Germline V lookup: CDR1 LGHNA, CDR2 YNFKEQ. V lost 4 bases and J lost 3, with 15 bases in between. The CDR3 extends over 15 amino acids.

Remarks on this clone: The same CDR3 also results from other DNA sequences found in this sample. CDR3 coding DNA: TGTGCCAGCAAGGGGGGCTCTTACAATGAGCAGTTCTTC. Translating gives CASKGGSYNEQFF. The chain uses TRBV13 and TRBJ2-1; D may match TRBD1 or TRBD2 (6 bases each). Germline lookup yields CDR1 PRHDT and CDR2 FYEKMQ (reference sequence). V was shortened by 7 bases and J by 4 bases, with 11 bases between the two germline ends. The CDR3 contains 13 residues. The full variable domain, with the rest looked up from reference TRBV13 and TRBJ2-1, is AAGVIQSPRHLIKEKRETATLKCYPIPRHDTVYWYQQGPGQDPQFLISFYEKMQSDKGSIPDRFSAQQFSDYHSELNMSSLELGDSALYFCASKGGSYNEQFFGPGTRLTVL.

The CDR3: CASGDSFRANVLTF. The CDR3, as DNA: TGTGCCAGCGGCGACAGTTTTCGGGCCAACGTCCTGACTTTC. The rearrangement joins TRBV9 to TRBJ2-6, with D perhaps matching TRBD1 (5 bases). The length of the CDR3 is 14 residues. Germline V gene sequence: CDR1 SGDLS, CDR2 YYNGEE. Trimming pared 7 bases from V and 5 bases from J, leaving 13 bases between.

The V gene is TRBV4-2, the J gene TRBJ2-3; no clear D gene. Germline V lookup: CDR1 LGHNA, CDR2 YNFKEQ. Trimming shortened V by 0 bases and J by 5 bases, and 12 bases separated the two germline ends. The CDR3 consists of 15 residues. CDR3 sequence reads: CASSQEGPQIDTQYF. The CDR3 DNA reads TGTGCCAGCAGCCAAGAAGGGCCCCAGATAGATACGCAGTATTTT.

The V gene is TRBV10-1, the J gene TRBJ1-3; no firm D call. V dropped 2 bases and J dropped 0 bases, with 8 bases sitting between them. Germline CDR1 is WNHNN and CDR2 is SYGVQD (reference sequence). CDR3 size: 15 residues. The CDR3 bases are TGCGCCAGCAGTGAGGATGGATACTCTGGAAACACCATATATTTT. Encoded protein: CASSEDGYSGNTIYF.

CDR3 loop: CASSVARVGQETQYF. DNA for the CDR3: TGTGCCAGCAGCGTAGCCCGAGTCGGCCAAGAGACCCAGTACTTC. The rearrangement joins TRBV9 to TRBJ2-5; D uncertain. The V gene's germline CDR1 is SGDLS and CDR2 YYNGEE. The CDR3 covers 15 residues. Trimming removed 0 bases at V and 1 base at J, with 10 bases between.

This chain links TRBV19 with TRBJ1-1, with D perhaps TRBD1 (5 bases). Germline CDR1 reads LNHDA; CDR2 reads SQIVND (reference sequence). The V gene lost 5 bases and the J gene lost 4 bases, with 8 bases spanning the gap. This CDR3 is 12 amino acids long. DNA for the CDR3: TGTGCCAGTAGTCTGAGGGGCACTGAAGCTTTCTTT. It codes for CASSLRGTEAFF.

The chain joins TRBV5-6 to TRBJ1-1, with no clear D. The germline gives CDR1 SGHDT, CDR2 YYEEEE. The CDR3 runs 14 residues. The V and J ends lost 0 bases and 5 bases respectively, with 11 bases between them. DNA of the CDR3: TGTGCCAGCAGCTTGGAGACGGGCGTGACTGAAGCTTTCTTT. It is translated as CASSLETGVTEAFF.

This clone occurred once. The chain carries TRBV6-5 and TRBJ1-5; 7 bases align to TRBD1. CDR3 length: 14 amino acids. In germline, CDR1 is MNHEY, CDR2 SVGAGI. J lost 9 bases, V lost 6 bases, and 11 bases had no gene match. The CDR3 sequence: CASSQGESLGPQHF. For the CDR3, the DNA is TGTGCCAGCAGCCAGGGGGAGTCTTTAGGGCCCCAGCATTTT.

The chain recombines TRBV7-9 with TRBJ2-2; 7 nucleotides line up with TRBD1. J gave up 6 bases and V 6 bases, and 10 bases lay outside the gene matches. This CDR3 region has 15 residues. Germline V gene sequence: CDR1 SEHNR, CDR2 FQNEAQ (reference sequence). The CDR3 DNA follows: TGTGCCAGCAGTTCAACCCCCGGGACAGCCGGGGAGCTGTTTTTT. Protein sequence: CASSSTPGTAGELFF.

The chain carries TRBV2 and TRBJ2-1; 9 bases match TRBD2. V lost 4 bases, J lost 4 bases, and 2 bases stayed unmatched. This CDR3 region has 14 residues. Germline V gives CDR1 SNHLY, CDR2 FYNNEI. CDR3 region: CASSGTSDYNEQFF. In DNA form, the CDR3 reads TGTGCCAGCAGTGGGACTAGCGATTACAATGAGCAGTTCTTC. Drawing the rest from reference TRBV2 and TRBJ2-1, the complete variable domain is EPEVTQTPSHQVTQMGQEVILRCVPISNHLYFYWYRQILGQKVEFLVSFYNNEISEKSEIFDDQFSVERPDGSNFTLKIRSTKLEDSAMYFCASSGTSDYNEQFFGPGTRLTVL.

The chain carries TRBV5-1 and TRBJ1-2; 8 bases are shared with TRBD1. Trimming cost V 0 bases and J 6 bases; bases outside gene matches: 7. The germline gives CDR1 SGHRS, CDR2 YFSETQ. This CDR3 has 15 amino acids. Here the CDR3 reads CASSLAPDRADGYTF. In DNA, the CDR3 is TGCGCCAGCAGCTTGGCCCCGGACAGGGCCGATGGCTACACCTTC.

This chain connects TRBV7-8 to TRBJ2-7; tentative D call: TRBD2 (7 bases). V lost 11 bases and J 2 bases, leaving 19 bases between the germline ends. CDR3 length: 14 residues. Germline CDR1 and CDR2: SGHVS and FQNEAQ. For the CDR3, the DNA is TGTGCCTCCTCCGGGGGGCGGTCCACCTACGAGCAGTACTTC. Encoded protein: CASSGGRSTYEQYF.

The chain uses TRBV21-1 and TRBJ2-1; TRBD2, as called in the table, went unchecked against the DNA. TRBV21-1 is given as a pseudogene. The CDR3 spans 16 residues. CDR3 amino acids: CASSKVPSGRNNEQFF. CDR3 sequence (DNA): TGTGCCAGCAGCAAAGTCCCTAGCGGGAGAAATAATGAGCAGTTCTTC.